These 26 T cell receptor beta chains were all obtained from the same sample, sequenced in a study of T cell responses to AZD1222 COVID-19 vaccine. Assay used: immunoSEQ multiplex PCR; TCRdb lists only in-frame clones, some missing. The sample carries 95,000 to 150,000 clones, under 85% recorded once. The source was peripheral blood, collected on day 0 of AZD1222 vaccination. These receptors came from an adult in good health.

This chain links TRBV11-2 with TRBJ2-5; tentative D call: TRBD2 (5 bases). With 1 base removed from V and 2 bases from J, the gap between germline ends came to 14 bases. The V gene's germline CDR1 is SGHAT and CDR2 FQNNGV. The CDR3 totals 16 residues. In DNA, the CDR3 is TGTGCCAGCAGCTTAGCTGGCCTAGCTAGTCAAGAGACCCAGTACTTC. Residues: CASSLAGLASQETQYF.

V and J are TRBV7-6 and TRBJ1-1, with D tentatively TRBD1 (5 bases). Germline CDR1 reads SGHVS; CDR2 reads FNYEAQ. Deletions cut 4 bases from V and 4 bases from J, with 10 bases between. The CDR3 is made up of 13 amino acids. The CDR3 DNA is TGTGCCAGCAGCTACCAGACAGCCACTGAAGCTTTCTTT. Its protein is CASSYQTATEAFF.

The gene calls are TRBV7-8 and TRBJ1-2, with D possibly matching TRBD1 (6 bases). This CDR3 region has 14 residues. Per germline, CDR1 SGHVS and CDR2 FQNEAQ. V dropped 7 bases and J dropped 4 bases, with 16 bases sitting between them. DNA of the CDR3: TGTGCCAGCACCGATTTAGGGGGACTCTATGGCTACACCTTC. It encodes CASTDLGGLYGYTF.

There are a few counts of this clone. V is TRBV5-1 and J is TRBJ2-3; D remains unclear. This CDR3 has 15 amino acids. CDR1 SGHRS and CDR2 YFSETQ come from the germline V gene. Trimming removed 0 bases at V and 4 bases at J, with 12 bases between. As DNA, the CDR3 is TGCGCCAGCAGCTTGGAGGGCAGGTACTCAGATACGCAGTATTTT. Its translation: CASSLEGRYSDTQYF.

This clone was seen just once. CDR3 loop: CASSLDRENEQYF. For the CDR3, the DNA is TGTGCCAGCAGCTTGGACAGGGAGAACGAGCAGTACTTC. The J gene is TRBJ2-7, the V gene TRBV7-8; 8 bases map to TRBD1. V was pared by 3 bases and J by 5 bases, with 3 bases of the junction left unmatched. The CDR3 totals 13 residues. Germline V gene lookup returns CDR1 SGHVS and CDR2 FQNEAQ.

V and J are TRBV4-3 and TRBJ2-1; D remains ambiguous. CDR1 is LGHNA and CDR2 is YSLEER in the germline V gene. Between the trimmed V and J ends, which lost 5 bases and 5 bases, there was a span of 10 bases. This CDR3 is 13 amino acids long. The CDR3 region is CASSAHYNNEQFF. CDR3 DNA sequence: TGCGCCAGCAGCGCGCACTATAACAATGAGCAGTTCTTC.

Many counts were recorded for this clone. J is TRBJ2-1 and V is TRBV6-6; D perhaps matches TRBD2 (7 bases). This CDR3 region has 15 residues. V was trimmed by 2 bases and J by 4 bases, leaving 12 bases between them. Germline assignment: CDR1 MNHNY and CDR2 SVGAGI (reference sequence). Here the CDR3 reads CASSYEGGGYNEQFF. In DNA, the CDR3 is TGTGCCAGCAGTTACGAGGGAGGGGGGTACAATGAGCAGTTCTTC.

This rearrangement joins TRBV7-3 to TRBJ2-3; TRBD2 might be the D (7 bases). The ends were cut back, 2 bases at V and 0 bases at J, with 9 bases in the middle. Looked up from germline, CDR1 is SGHTA and CDR2 is FQGTGA. The CDR3 runs 15 residues. CDR3 amino acids: CASSLGGASTDTQYF. Here the CDR3 DNA reads TGTGCCAGCAGCTTAGGGGGGGCTAGCACAGATACGCAGTATTTT.

The V gene is TRBV4-1, the J gene TRBJ2-5; TRBD1 agrees at 7 bases. This CDR3 contains 17 residues. J lost 2 bases, V lost 0 bases, and 9 bases had no gene match. Germline lookup yields CDR1 MGHRA and CDR2 YSYEKL. The CDR3 protein is CASSQEGVGDRQETQYF. CDR3 coding DNA: TGCGCCAGCAGCCAAGAGGGAGTCGGGGACAGACAAGAGACCCAGTACTTC.

V is TRBV6-2 or TRBV6-3 and J is TRBJ2-2; D may correspond to TRBD1 or TRBD2 (5 bases each). Germline CDR1 reads MNHEY; CDR2 reads SVGEGT. The CDR3 is 17 residues long. The V end was cut by 0 bases, the J end by 0 bases, with 11 bases between. The CDR3 DNA is TGTGCCAGCAGTTACTCGACAGCGGATGCGAACACCGGGGAGCTGTTTTTT. Protein product: CASSYSTADANTGELFF.

This chain links TRBV28 with TRBJ1-1; unclear D gene. The CDR3 has 17 amino acids. Trimming took 5 bases from V and 2 from J, leaving 21 bases between them. Germline CDR1 and CDR2: MDHEN and SYDVKM. In DNA form, the CDR3 reads TGTGCCAGCAGTCCCCGGGCCCTGATCCTGGGAAACACTGAAGCTTTCTTT. This codes for CASSPRALILGNTEAFF.

This clone was recorded a few times. The CDR3 loop is CATRNERSTLHF. The CDR3, as DNA: TGTGCCACCAGAAATGAAAGGAGTACCCTCCACTTT. The chain recombines TRBV15 with TRBJ1-6; no clear D gene. V shed 6 bases and J shed 14 bases, with 14 bases lying between them. CDR3 length equals 12 residues. The germline gives CDR1 LNHNV, CDR2 YYDKDF (reference sequence).

The chain couples TRBV7-3 to TRBJ2-1; D is perhaps TRBD1 or TRBD2 (5 bases each). The CDR3 covers 16 residues. V shed 4 bases and J shed 3 bases, with 16 bases lying between them. Looked up from germline, CDR1 is SGHTA and CDR2 is FQGTGA. CDR3 sequence: CASSSPGTDHYNEQFF. CDR3 in DNA: TGTGCCAGCAGCTCACCCGGGACCGATCACTACAATGAGCAGTTCTTC.

This chain links TRBV28 with TRBJ2-3; the match to TRBD2 covers 11 bases. Germline lookup yields CDR1 MDHEN and CDR2 SYDVKM. V shed 6 bases and J 2 bases; nucleotides not matched to a gene: 7. The CDR3 is 16 residues long. The CDR3 sequence: CASRVSGGATTDTQYF. In DNA form, the CDR3 reads TGTGCCAGCAGAGTTAGCGGGGGGGCAACCACAGATACGCAGTATTTT.

V is TRBV3-1 (or the pseudogene TRBV3-2) and J is TRBJ2-7; D is perhaps TRBD2 (5 bases). V was pared by 0 bases and J by 6 bases, with 15 bases between. From germline, CDR1 is LGHDT and CDR2 YNNKEL (reference sequence). The CDR3 is 15 residues long. The CDR3 DNA reads TGTGCCAGCAGCCAAGAAGGGAGCGGTACTGGCGAGCAGTACTTC. Translation gives CASSQEGSGTGEQYF.

The chain combines TRBV4-1 with TRBJ1-6; D is unresolved. V was clipped by 0 bases and J by 7 bases, with 13 bases between them. In germline, CDR1 is MGHRA, CDR2 YSYEKL. The CDR3 length is 16 residues. The CDR3 loop is CASSQDQVVGNSPLHF. CDR3 in DNA: TGCGCCAGCAGCCAAGATCAGGTGGTCGGGAATTCACCCCTCCACTTT.

The chain carries TRBV13 and TRBJ1-2, with no clear D. CDR1 and CDR2 (germline): PRHDT, FYEKMQ (reference sequence). The CDR3 runs 12 residues. Trimming cost V 3 bases and J 8 bases, with 10 bases left between them. DNA for the CDR3: TGTGCCAGCAGCTTTAGCCTACGGGGCTACACCTTC. Translation: CASSFSLRGYTF.

The chain combines TRBV2 with TRBJ2-7, with no clear D. The CDR3 is made up of 14 amino acids. The germline V gene has CDR1 SNHLY and CDR2 FYNNEI. V lost 7 bases to trimming and J lost 2 bases, with 15 bases between them. Here the CDR3 reads CASNLINRPYEQYF. The CDR3 region has the DNA TGTGCCAGCAATTTAATAAACAGACCCTACGAGCAGTACTTC.

The V call is TRBV18, the J call TRBJ2-5, with TRBD2 as a possible D gene (5 bases). V lost 3 bases and J lost 5, with 16 bases in between. Germline CDR1 reads KGHSH; CDR2 reads LQKENI. The CDR3 sequence is 15 residues long. The CDR3: CASSPGVFSWETQYF. Here the CDR3 DNA reads TGTGCCAGCTCACCCGGGGTGTTCAGCTGGGAGACCCAGTACTTC.

V usage is TRBV11-2 and J usage is TRBJ2-1, with 9 bases aligning to TRBD2. The CDR3 contains 15 residues. Losses at the gene ends were 6 bases for V and 5 bases for J; bases not matched to a gene: 8. Germline loops: CDR1 SGHAT, CDR2 FQNNGV. As DNA, the CDR3 is TGTGCCAGCAGGGTTAGCGGGGGCCGCAACAATGAGCAGTTCTTC. It encodes CASRVSGGRNNEQFF. Together with reference TRBV11-2 and TRBJ2-1, the CDR3 gives the full variable domain: EAGVAQSPRYKIIEKRQSVAFWCNPISGHATLYWYQQILGQGPKLLIQFQNNGVVDDSQLPKDRFSAERLKGVDSTLKIQPAKLEDSAVYLCASRVSGGRNNEQFFGPGTRLTVL.

The chain links TRBV6-1 to TRBJ1-2; D uncertain. Germline lookup yields CDR1 MNHNS and CDR2 SASEGT. The germline V and J ends were trimmed by 1 base and 1 base, with 7 bases remaining between them. CDR3 size: 14 residues. CDR3 region: CASSEGGNNYGYTF. The CDR3 DNA is TGTGCCAGCAGTGAAGGGGGAAATAACTATGGCTACACCTTC.

The rearrangement joins TRBV27 to TRBJ2-5, with D hard to call. CDR1 and CDR2 from the germline V gene are MNHEY and SMNVEV (reference sequence). Trimming took off 11 bases at V and 5 bases at J, with 15 bases between the two ends. The CDR3 is made up of 12 amino acids. CDR3 nucleotides: TGTGCCGCCGGACGGTCGTTGGAGACCCAGTACTTC. Its translation: CAAGRSLETQYF.

This sequence joins TRBV14 and TRBJ2-7; 8 nucleotides match TRBD1. The CDR3 is made up of 18 amino acids. Per the germline V gene, CDR1 is SGHDN and CDR2 is FVKESK. After removal of 4 bases from V and 1 base from J, the junction contained 15 bases not matched to a gene. CDR3 residues: CASSPSPLDREYSYEQYF. The CDR3 DNA reads TGTGCCAGCAGCCCCTCGCCCCTGGACAGGGAATATTCCTACGAGCAGTACTTC.

This clone has a handful of counts. The V and J genes are TRBV7-8 and TRBJ1-1, with 8 bases aligning to TRBD1. In germline, CDR1 is SGHVS, CDR2 FQNEAQ. The CDR3 totals 16 residues. Trimming at V came to 0 bases and at J to 4 bases, leaving 7 bases not matched to a gene. The CDR3 sequence is CASSLARTGGGTEAFF. The CDR3 region has the DNA TGTGCCAGCAGCTTAGCGAGAACAGGGGGAGGCACTGAAGCTTTCTTT.

The genes are TRBV28 and TRBJ1-6; no definite D call. Germline CDR1 reads MDHEN; CDR2 reads SYDVKM. The CDR3 loop spans 15 amino acids. Trimming cost V 3 bases and J 2 bases, with 8 bases left between them. The CDR3 coding sequence is TGTGCCAGCAGTTTTAGGGAAACCTATAATTCACCCCTCCACTTT. This sequence encodes CASSFRETYNSPLHF.

This rearrangement joins TRBV2 to TRBJ1-4; TRBD1 agrees at 10 bases. The CDR3 consists of 15 residues. With V trimmed by 6 bases and J by 6 bases, 7 bases remained unmatched. Germline V gives CDR1 SNHLY, CDR2 FYNNEI. CDR3: CASRGPGTGDEKLFF. The CDR3 nucleotides read TGTGCCAGCAGGGGCCCCGGGACAGGGGATGAAAAACTGTTTTTT.